This is a list of T cell receptor beta chains from one sample in a study of blood T cell repertoires in COVID-19. Sequencing used immunoSEQ multiplex PCR; TCRdb keeps in-frame clones, though not all of them. The profile shows about 85,000 clones, around 90% of them singletons. Source material: peripheral blood. The receptor source for this set is a human donor with active COVID-19. The donor label of this sample is uncertain. The CDR3 runs from the conserved cysteine through the conserved F or W. The order of the fields is D gene, J gene, CDR3 length, V gene, clone size, CDR3 protein, CDR3 DNA. The D gene is left open where the match is weak. Some rows have no size entry. The others give once, few or many, or a class for an expanded clone.

D gene: TRBD1
J gene: TRBJ2-7
CDR3 length: 11
V gene: TRBV19
clone size: -
CDR3 protein: CATTGGNEQYF
CDR3 DNA: TGTGCCACGACAGGGGGGAACGAGCAGTACTTC

D gene: TRBD1
J gene: TRBJ2-7
CDR3 length: 15
V gene: TRBV7-6
clone size: few
CDR3 protein: CASSLVGTDIYEQYF
CDR3 DNA: TGTGCCAGCAGCTTAGTCGGGACAGACATCTACGAGCAGTACTTC

D gene: TRBD1
J gene: TRBJ1-4
CDR3 length: 15
V gene: TRBV6-5
clone size: -
CDR3 protein: CASSTNRGRREKLFF
CDR3 DNA: TGTGCCAGCAGTACTAACAGGGGGCGCCGAGAAAAACTGTTTTTT

D gene: TRBD2
J gene: TRBJ2-3
CDR3 length: 13
V gene: TRBV12-3/TRBV12-4
clone size: -
CDR3 protein: CASSRTRADTQYF
CDR3 DNA: TGTGCCAGCAGTAGGACTAGGGCAGATACGCAGTATTTT

D gene: -
J gene: TRBJ2-7
CDR3 length: 14
V gene: TRBV3-1/TRBV3-2
clone size: -
CDR3 protein: CASSQGTNSYEQYF
CDR3 DNA: TGTGCCAGCAGCCAAGGGACAAACTCCTACGAGCAGTACTTC

D gene: TRBD1
J gene: TRBJ1-5
CDR3 length: 16
V gene: TRBV6-1
clone size: -
CDR3 protein: CASSAWPGQGNQPQHF
CDR3 DNA: TGTGCCAGCAGTGCCTGGCCGGGACAGGGGAATCAGCCCCAGCATTTT

D gene: -
J gene: TRBJ1-5
CDR3 length: 18
V gene: TRBV21-1
clone size: -
CDR3 protein: CASSKAGGRINSNQPQHF
CDR3 DNA: TGTGCCAGCAGCAAAGCGGGGGGGAGGATCAATAGCAATCAGCCCCAGCATTTT

D gene: -
J gene: TRBJ1-6
CDR3 length: 17
V gene: TRBV4-3
clone size: -
CDR3 protein: CASSQDHPSSYNSPLHF
CDR3 DNA: TGCGCCAGCAGCCAAGATCACCCGAGCTCCTATAATTCACCCCTCCACTTT

D gene: -
J gene: TRBJ2-5
CDR3 length: 14
V gene: TRBV2
clone size: -
CDR3 protein: CASKKNSARETQYF
CDR3 DNA: TGTGCCAGCAAAAAAAATAGCGCCCGGGAGACCCAGTACTTC

D gene: -
J gene: TRBJ1-1
CDR3 length: 13
V gene: TRBV6-5
clone size: -
CDR3 protein: CASRLNRATEAFF
CDR3 DNA: TGTGCCAGCAGATTAAACAGGGCAACTGAAGCTTTCTTT

D gene: -
J gene: TRBJ1-4
CDR3 length: 20
V gene: TRBV7-6
clone size: -
CDR3 protein: CASSLAPDTPRGNFNEKLFF
CDR3 DNA: TGTGCCAGCAGCTTAGCCCCAGACACCCCACGAGGGAACTTTAATGAAAAACTGTTTTTT

D gene: TRBD2
J gene: TRBJ2-2
CDR3 length: 16
V gene: TRBV5-1
clone size: -
CDR3 protein: CASSLEGLANTGELFF
CDR3 DNA: TGCGCCAGCAGCTTGGAGGGACTAGCGAACACCGGGGAGCTGTTTTTT

D gene: -
J gene: TRBJ1-1
CDR3 length: 14
V gene: TRBV18
clone size: -
CDR3 protein: CASSPLRGDTEAFF
CDR3 DNA: TGTGCCAGCTCACCACTTCGGGGTGATACTGAAGCTTTCTTT

D gene: TRBD1
J gene: TRBJ1-5
CDR3 length: 15
V gene: TRBV6-5
clone size: -
CDR3 protein: CASSRDRVPDQPQHF
CDR3 DNA: TGTGCCAGCAGCCGGGACAGGGTGCCGGATCAGCCCCAGCATTTT

D gene: -
J gene: TRBJ1-2
CDR3 length: 13
V gene: TRBV2
clone size: -
CDR3 protein: CASSERTFYGYTF
CDR3 DNA: TGTGCCAGCAGTGAAAGGACATTTTATGGCTACACCTTC

D gene: -
J gene: TRBJ2-1
CDR3 length: 15
V gene: TRBV4-1
clone size: -
CDR3 protein: CASSQVDYSYNEQFF
CDR3 DNA: TGCGCCAGCAGCCAAGTCGACTACTCCTACAATGAGCAGTTCTTC

D gene: -
J gene: TRBJ1-3
CDR3 length: 14
V gene: TRBV15
clone size: -
CDR3 protein: CATSRDRVGNTIYF
CDR3 DNA: TGTGCCACCAGCAGAGACAGGGTTGGAAACACCATATATTTT

D gene: -
J gene: TRBJ2-7
CDR3 length: 14
V gene: TRBV5-6
clone size: -
CDR3 protein: CASSEEGRFYEQYF
CDR3 DNA: TGTGCCAGCAGCGAGGAGGGACGGTTCTACGAGCAGTACTTC

D gene: TRBD1
J gene: TRBJ1-1
CDR3 length: 17
V gene: TRBV6-1
clone size: once
CDR3 protein: CASSEAPHRGGDTEAFF
CDR3 DNA: TGTGCCAGCAGTGAAGCGCCGCACAGGGGAGGAGACACTGAAGCTTTCTTT

D gene: -
J gene: TRBJ2-7
CDR3 length: 18
V gene: TRBV18
clone size: -
CDR3 protein: CASSPVGKGGQNAYEQYF
CDR3 DNA: TGTGCCAGCTCACCGGTCGGAAAGGGGGGACAGAATGCCTACGAGCAGTACTTC

D gene: -
J gene: TRBJ1-1
CDR3 length: 12
V gene: TRBV6-2/TRBV6-3
clone size: -
CDR3 protein: CASSLWTGEAFF
CDR3 DNA: TGTGCCAGCAGTCTTTGGACGGGAGAAGCTTTCTTT

D gene: -
J gene: TRBJ2-7
CDR3 length: 12
V gene: TRBV28
clone size: -
CDR3 protein: CASSLPSYEQYF
CDR3 DNA: TGTGCCAGCAGTCTCCCCTCCTACGAGCAGTACTTC

D gene: TRBD2
J gene: TRBJ2-4
CDR3 length: 15
V gene: TRBV11-1
clone size: -
CDR3 protein: CASSPTSGAKNIQYF
CDR3 DNA: TGTGCCAGCAGCCCAACTAGCGGAGCCAAAAACATTCAGTACTTC

D gene: -
J gene: TRBJ2-7
CDR3 length: 16
V gene: TRBV19
clone size: -
CDR3 protein: CASSIRGRVPSYEQYF
CDR3 DNA: TGTGCCAGTAGTATAAGAGGCAGAGTGCCATCCTACGAGCAGTACTTC

D gene: -
J gene: TRBJ2-5
CDR3 length: 14
V gene: TRBV3-1/TRBV3-2
clone size: -
CDR3 protein: CASSPTSLQETQYF
CDR3 DNA: TGTGCCAGCAGCCCTACTAGCCTCCAAGAGACCCAGTACTTC

D gene: TRBD2
J gene: TRBJ2-5
CDR3 length: 15
V gene: TRBV5-4
clone size: once
CDR3 protein: CASSFSGGRVAGQYF
CDR3 DNA: TGTGCCAGCAGCTTTAGCGGGGGCCGGGTGGCCGGCCAGTACTTC

D gene: -
J gene: TRBJ1-2
CDR3 length: 14
V gene: TRBV5-4
clone size: -
CDR3 protein: CASSLRRGSRGYTF
CDR3 DNA: TGTGCCAGCAGCTTGCGACGAGGGTCCCGGGGCTACACCTTC

D gene: -
J gene: TRBJ1-1
CDR3 length: 11
V gene: TRBV11-2
clone size: -
CDR3 protein: CASSSLTEAFF
CDR3 DNA: TGTGCCAGCAGCTCCCTTACTGAAGCTTTCTTT

D gene: -
J gene: TRBJ1-1
CDR3 length: 13
V gene: TRBV9
clone size: -
CDR3 protein: CASSVGRNTEAFF
CDR3 DNA: TGTGCCAGCAGCGTTGGGAGAAACACTGAAGCTTTCTTT

D gene: -
J gene: TRBJ1-1
CDR3 length: 15
V gene: TRBV27
clone size: -
CDR3 protein: CASSLLGQVNTEAFF
CDR3 DNA: TGTGCCAGCAGTCTCCTTGGACAAGTCAACACTGAAGCTTTCTTT

D gene: -
J gene: TRBJ1-2
CDR3 length: 17
V gene: TRBV5-8
clone size: once
CDR3 protein: CASDSQGLGTWAYGYTF
CDR3 DNA: TGTGCCAGCGATTCACAGGGTTTGGGTACCTGGGCCTATGGCTACACCTTC

D gene: TRBD2
J gene: TRBJ2-2
CDR3 length: 15
V gene: TRBV5-1
clone size: -
CDR3 protein: CASSWGTSPTGELFF
CDR3 DNA: TGCGCCAGCAGCTGGGGGACTAGCCCCACCGGGGAGCTGTTTTTT

D gene: -
J gene: TRBJ1-5
CDR3 length: 14
V gene: TRBV7-9
clone size: -
CDR3 protein: CASSSLKLNQPQHF
CDR3 DNA: TGTGCCAGCAGCTCGCTAAAGCTCAATCAGCCCCAGCATTTT